This entry lists 30 T cell receptor beta chains sequenced from one sample in a study of blood T cell repertoires in COVID-19. Produced via immunoSEQ multiplex PCR; TCRdb's table is partial and in-frame only. The sample consists of approximately 230,000 clones, about nine tenths of them appearing once. The sequenced material came from PBMCs or T cells enriched from blood (not recorded which). Receptors were obtained from a woman aged 25 to 45 with acute COVID-19.

This chain joins TRBV7-6 and TRBJ1-5; D ambiguous. Germline CDR1 is SGHVS and CDR2 is FNYEAQ. Trimming took 5 bases from V and 3 from J, leaving 8 bases between them. The CDR3 contains 13 residues. In DNA form, the CDR3 reads TGTGCCAGCAGCCCCAGTCCCAATCAGCCCCAGCATTTT. As protein: CASSPSPNQPQHF.

The chain employs TRBV6-4 and TRBJ2-3; 11 nucleotides match TRBD2. The J segment lost 6 bases and the V segment lost 5 bases, leaving 7 bases of the junction unmatched. The CDR3 loop spans 15 amino acids. Germline V gives CDR1 MRHNA, CDR2 SNTAGT. In DNA form, the CDR3 reads TGTGCCAGCAGTTTCTTAGCGGGAGGGCCGGATACGCAGTATTTT. Amino acid sequence: CASSFLAGGPDTQYF.

V usage is TRBV28 and J usage is TRBJ1-2; D is undetermined. Germline CDR1 reads MDHEN; CDR2 reads SYDVKM. This CDR3 comprises 12 residues. V shed 7 bases and J shed 8 bases, with 14 bases lying between them. CDR3 sequence: CASTQAGWGYTF. The CDR3 DNA reads as TGTGCCAGCACCCAGGCGGGGTGGGGCTACACCTTC.

This chain uses TRBV30 with TRBJ2-7; a weak D match, TRBD2 (7 bases). Between the trimmed V and J ends, which lost 3 bases and 5 bases, there was a span of 14 bases. Germline lookup yields CDR1 GTSNPN and CDR2 SVGIG (reference sequence). The CDR3 has 13 amino acids. Here the CDR3 reads CAWRPGGGHEQYF. The CDR3 nucleotides are TGTGCCTGGAGACCTGGGGGGGGCCACGAGCAGTACTTC.

The gene calls are TRBV21-1 and TRBJ2-1; the table's D call TRBD2 went unverified against the DNA. TRBV21-1 is shown as a pseudogene. CDR3 length equals 18 residues. CDR3 DNA: TGTGCCAGCAGCAAAGCGCTCCCGGGTGCAGCTGCCTACAATGAGCAGTTCTTC. Translating it yields CASSKALPGAAAYNEQFF.

This clone was recorded a few times. The gene calls are TRBV18 and TRBJ2-1; 9 nucleotides match TRBD2. The ends lost 1 base at V and 3 bases at J; junction bases unmatched: 4. CDR1 and CDR2 (germline): KGHSH, LQKENI. The CDR3 runs to 16 residues. CDR3 in DNA: TGTGCCAGCTCACCACAACTAGCGGGCGACTACAATGAGCAGTTCTTC. Residues: CASSPQLAGDYNEQFF.

V and J are TRBV5-1 and TRBJ2-5; D is ambiguous. V shed 3 bases and J shed 5 bases, with 11 bases lying between them. Germline loops: CDR1 SGHRS, CDR2 YFSETQ. The CDR3 is made up of 13 amino acids. The CDR3 bases are TGCGCCAGCAGCTCACAAATCGGGGAGACCCAGTACTTC. Its translation is CASSSQIGETQYF.

The rearrangement links TRBV7-3 to TRBJ2-1; the match to TRBD2 covers 12 bases. V dropped 5 bases and J dropped 4; count of bases not matched to a gene: 3. Germline loops: CDR1 SGHTA, CDR2 FQGTGA. This CDR3 is built from 15 residues. CDR3 residues: CASSASGRGYNEQFF. For the CDR3, the DNA is TGTGCCAGCAGCGCTAGCGGGAGGGGGTACAATGAGCAGTTCTTC.

This clone has just one count. This chain joins TRBV15 and TRBJ1-2, with D possibly matching TRBD1 (5 bases). Germline V gene lookup returns CDR1 LNHNV and CDR2 YYDKDF (reference sequence). The ends were cut back, 0 bases at V and 6 bases at J, with 11 bases in the middle. The length of the CDR3 is 14 residues. The CDR3 spells CATSRDAGTDGYTF. CDR3 nucleotides: TGTGCCACCAGCAGAGATGCAGGGACTGATGGCTACACCTTC. Looking up the rest from reference TRBV15 and TRBJ1-2 gives the full variable domain: DAMVIQNPRYQVTQFGKPVTLSCSQTLNHNVMYWYQQKSSQAPKLLFHYYDKDFNNEADTPDNFQSRRPNTSFCFLDIRSPGLGDTAMYLCATSRDAGTDGYTFGSGTRLTVV.

This chain joins TRBV7-9 and TRBJ2-3; 8 nucleotides agree with TRBD2. The germline V gene encodes CDR1 SEHNR and CDR2 FQNEAQ (reference sequence). Trimming at V came to 2 bases and at J to 4 bases, leaving 8 bases not matched to a gene. The CDR3 length is 16 residues. The CDR3 loop reads CASSLPRTGGADTQYF. As DNA, the CDR3 is TGTGCCAGCAGCTTACCCCGGACGGGGGGGGCAGATACGCAGTATTTT.

This clone turned up a few times. The CDR3 region has the DNA TGTGCCAGCAGTTACTCCGACAGGAGGCAGACCCAGTACTTC. This gives the protein CASSYSDRRQTQYF. The chain has TRBV6-5 and TRBJ2-5, with D maybe TRBD1 (6 bases). V was pared by 0 bases and J by 6 bases, with 11 bases between. Germline CDR1 reads MNHEY; CDR2 reads SVGAGI. CDR3 size: 14 residues.

V and J are TRBV6-5 and TRBJ1-1; no reliable D call. Germline V gene lookup returns CDR1 MNHEY and CDR2 SVGAGI. Trimming left V 4 bases short and J 0 bases short, with 12 bases between. The CDR3 is 15 amino acids. The CDR3 sequence is CASSSAGSMNTEAFF. Here the CDR3 DNA reads TGTGCCAGCAGTTCCGCGGGGAGCATGAACACTGAAGCTTTCTTT.

V usage is TRBV7-3 and J usage is TRBJ1-2; TRBD1 might be the D (6 bases). Trimming removed 5 bases from V and 3 bases from J, with 13 bases in between. The CDR3 has 14 residues. The germline gives CDR1 SGHTA, CDR2 FQGTGA. CDR3 amino acids: CASSLQGADYGYTF. DNA for the CDR3: TGTGCCAGCAGCCTACAGGGAGCGGACTATGGCTACACCTTC.

The gene calls are TRBV27 and TRBJ1-4; 7 bases line up with TRBD1. CDR3 length: 15 residues. Looked up from germline, CDR1 is MNHEY and CDR2 is SMNVEV (reference sequence). Germline trimming cut 5 bases from V and 8 bases from J; bases unmatched to any gene: 11. CDR3 in amino acids: CASSPTRQGGEKLFF. CDR3 DNA sequence: TGTGCCAGCAGTCCGACCCGACAGGGAGGCGAAAAACTGTTTTTT.

This chain joins TRBV7-9 and TRBJ1-1, with 7 positions matching TRBD1. From germline, CDR1 is SEHNR and CDR2 FQNEAQ (reference sequence). This CDR3 has 14 amino acids. V gave up 2 bases and J gave up 3 bases; unmatched junction bases: 3. The CDR3 nucleotides read TGTGCCAGCAGCTTAAGCAGGGGGGACACTGAAGCTTTCTTT. Encoded protein: CASSLSRGDTEAFF.

This rearrangement joins TRBV11-2 to TRBJ1-4; the match to TRBD1 covers 7 bases. V trimming: 6 bases; J trimming: 5 bases; junction bases outside the gene matches: 15. Germline assignment: CDR1 SGHAT and CDR2 FQNNGV. This CDR3 spans 17 amino acids. CDR3 protein: CASRRPGYRGENEKLFF. CDR3 bases: TGTGCCAGCAGACGCCCGGGGTACAGGGGAGAGAATGAAAAACTGTTTTTT.

The rearrangement uses TRBV11-2 and TRBJ2-1; possible D gene TRBD2, 6 bases. Germline V lookup: CDR1 SGHAT, CDR2 FQNNGV. This CDR3 comprises 15 residues. V gave up 1 base and J gave up 7 bases, with 14 bases separating them. The CDR3 region is CASSLAGSAGNEQFF. In nucleotides, the CDR3 is TGTGCCAGCAGCTTAGCGGGGAGCGCGGGGAATGAGCAGTTCTTC.

This clone was detected many times. The V call is TRBV9, the J call TRBJ1-6; 9 bases align to TRBD1. V trimming: 4 bases; J trimming: 8 bases; junction bases outside the gene matches: 7. The CDR3 runs 15 residues. CDR1 and CDR2 (germline): SGDLS, YYNGEE. The CDR3, as DNA: TGTGCCAGCAGCCGGACAGGGGAATGGTATTCACCCCTCCACTTT. Its protein is CASSRTGEWYSPLHF.

This clone was seen a single time. The CDR3 sequence: CASSTLFPDTQYF. The CDR3 nucleotides are TGTGCCAGTAGTACTTTATTTCCAGATACGCAGTATTTT. The chain has TRBV19 and TRBJ2-3; D is unclear. CDR1 is LNHDA, CDR2 SQIVND, per germline (reference sequence). The CDR3 covers 13 residues. The V gene lost 4 bases and the J gene lost 4 bases, with 9 bases spanning the gap.

Only one count was recorded for this clone. V usage is TRBV7-3 and J usage is TRBJ2-1, with 8 bases that match TRBD1. The germline V gene has CDR1 SGHTA and CDR2 FQGTGA. V trimming: 5 bases; J trimming: 3 bases; junction bases outside the gene matches: 15. The CDR3 covers 18 residues. For the CDR3, the DNA is TGTGCCAGCAGCCATCGGACAGGGATGGAATCCTACTACAATGAGCAGTTCTTC. This codes for CASSHRTGMESYYNEQFF. The complete variable domain, with remaining parts taken from reference TRBV7-3 and TRBJ2-1, reads GAGVSQTPSNKVTEKGKYVELRCDPISGHTALYWYRQSLGQGPEFLIYFQGTGAADDSGLPNDRFFAVRPEGSVSTLKIQRTERGDSAVYLCASSHRTGMESYYNEQFFGPGTRLTVL.

This clone appeared once. The gene calls are TRBV15 and TRBJ2-3; D remains unclear. V was cut by 2 bases and J by 6 bases, with 12 bases left in between. Germline loops: CDR1 LNHNV, CDR2 YYDKDF (reference sequence). This CDR3 spans 14 amino acids. The CDR3 loop is CATSRTVFGDTQYF. Written as DNA, the CDR3 is TGTGCCACCAGCAGAACCGTATTCGGGGATACGCAGTATTTT.

This rearrangement joins TRBV7-2 to TRBJ2-3; 11 bases agree with TRBD2. This CDR3 is 16 amino acids long. In germline, CDR1 is SGHTA, CDR2 FQGNSA. With V trimmed by 5 bases and J by 2 bases, 6 bases remained unmatched. The CDR3 DNA reads as TGTGCCAGCAGCCGCAGACTAGCGGGGATCACAGATACGCAGTATTTT. This translates into CASSRRLAGITDTQYF.

This chain uses TRBV2 with TRBJ1-4; D not certain. Germline V lookup: CDR1 SNHLY, CDR2 FYNNEI. Trimming took off 6 bases at V and 3 bases at J, with 11 bases between the two ends. The CDR3 loop spans 14 amino acids. Written as DNA, the CDR3 is TGTGCCAGCAGCCGTTTACTAGCTAATGAAAAACTGTTTTTT. Amino acids: CASSRLLANEKLFF.

This clone was seen a single time. J is TRBJ1-3 and V is TRBV2; 7 bases are a match to TRBD1. V shed 3 bases and J 3 bases; nucleotides not matched to a gene: 17. The CDR3 consists of 19 residues. CDR1 and CDR2 from the germline V gene are SNHLY and FYNNEI. CDR3 coding DNA: TGTGCCAGCAGTGAGACCCCCCCAAGTCCGGACAGGAGTGGAAACACCATATATTTT. Protein product: CASSETPPSPDRSGNTIYF.

The chain couples TRBV7-9 to TRBJ2-1; 8 bases are shared with TRBD2. The CDR3 sequence is 15 residues long. With 5 bases clipped from V and 3 bases from J, the junction kept 6 bases outside the gene matches. In germline, CDR1 is SEHNR, CDR2 FQNEAQ (reference sequence). This CDR3 is CASSVRGGYYNEQFF. In DNA, the CDR3 is TGTGCCAGCAGCGTCCGCGGGGGGTACTACAATGAGCAGTTCTTC.

V is TRBV10-3 and J is TRBJ2-1; 7 nucleotides align to TRBD2. In germline, CDR1 is ENHRY, CDR2 SYGVKD. The CDR3 runs to 12 residues. Trimming removed 10 bases from V and 8 bases from J; junction bases left unmatched: 8. Written as DNA, the CDR3 is TGTGCCACTTCCCGACTAGCTGATGAGCAGTTCTTC. Protein product: CATSRLADEQFF.

This chain connects TRBV10-3 to TRBJ1-5, with 8 bases fitting TRBD1. Germline V gene lookup returns CDR1 ENHRY and CDR2 SYGVKD. The CDR3 is 13 amino acids. The trim removed 5 bases at V and 7 bases at J, leaving 4 bases unmatched. The CDR3 sequence is CAISPGQVQPQHF. CDR3 coding DNA: TGTGCCATCAGTCCGGGACAGGTACAGCCCCAGCATTTT.

This chain joins TRBV5-1 and TRBJ2-1; 13 bases align to TRBD2. Looked up from germline, CDR1 is SGHRS and CDR2 is YFSETQ. V lost 3 bases, J lost 0 bases, and 6 bases stayed unmatched. This CDR3 region has 18 residues. CDR3 in amino acids: CASSSGTSGKSSYNEQFF. The DNA for the CDR3 is TGCGCCAGCAGCTCCGGGACTAGCGGGAAGAGCTCCTACAATGAGCAGTTCTTC.

The chain joins TRBV13 to TRBJ1-2, with D tentatively TRBD1 (5 bases). The CDR3 runs 14 residues. V was pared by 8 bases and J by 2 bases, with 15 bases between. The germline CDR1 and CDR2 sequences are PRHDT and FYEKMQ (reference sequence). CDR3 in amino acids: CASRGLGVNYGYTF. The CDR3 bases are TGTGCCAGCCGTGGCCTAGGGGTAAACTATGGCTACACCTTC.

As regards this clone: One junction end does not reproduce the germline sequence, and a read error may be involved. The chain is built from TRBV7-7 and TRBJ2-5; a weak D match, TRBD2 (6 bases). The germline gives CDR1 SSHAT, CDR2 FNYEAQ (reference sequence). This CDR3 has 15 residues. DNA of the CDR3: TGTGCTAGCAGCCGCCGGCCGGGGAGGCAAGAGACCCAGTACTTC. This encodes CASSRRPGRQETQYF. The full variable domain, completed using reference TRBV7-7 and TRBJ2-5, is GAGVSQSPRYKVTKRGQDVTLRCDPISSHATLYWYQQALGQGPEFLTYFNYEAQPDKSGLPSDRFSAERPEGSISTLTIQRTEQRDSAMYRCASSRRPGRQETQYFGPGTRLLVL.